This entry describes one TCR beta chain. The entry originates in a study of blood T cell repertoires in COVID-19. Patients of the Seattle cohort, enrolled during active infection, were followed longitudinally. This table comes from immunoSEQ multiplex PCR, and its TCRdb copy is limited to in-frame clones, with some not included. The data show under 250,000 clones, over 75% seen once. Trimming at V came to 4 bases and at J to 4 bases, leaving 5 bases not matched to a gene. This CDR3 contains 15 residues. Germline V gene sequence: CDR1 LGHDT, CDR2 YNNKEL (reference sequence). V and J are TRBV3-1 (or the pseudogene TRBV3-2) and TRBJ1-1; TRBD1 agrees at 11 bases. Sequenced input: peripheral blood. The receptor's source is a man aged 50 or older with COVID-19, enrolled during active disease. CDR3 loop: CASSPWTGGRTEAFF. CDR3 sequence (DNA): TGTGCCAGCAGCCCATGGACAGGGGGCCGCACTGAAGCTTTCTTT.